The 15 T cell receptor beta chains below were found in one sample sequenced in a study of T cell repertoires in ileal Crohn's disease. Using immunoSEQ multiplex PCR, the repertoire was profiled, and TCRdb retains in-frame clones only, with some absent. This sample has approximately 19,000 clones, with 72% found just once. Indicated time point: neoterminal ileum biopsy at postoperative endoscopy, about 6 months after surgery. The sample was ileal tissue. These receptors were taken from an adult with Crohn's disease.

The CDR3 loop is CASSLFGDSYEQYF. Here the CDR3 DNA reads TGTGCCAGCAGCTTATTCGGGGACAGCTACGAGCAGTACTTC. The rearrangement joins TRBV11-3 to TRBJ2-7; 7 nucleotides agree with TRBD1. Per germline, CDR1 SGHNT and CDR2 YENEEA. The CDR3 consists of 14 residues. With V trimmed by 2 bases and J by 3 bases, 4 bases remained unmatched.

The chain carries TRBV6-6 and TRBJ2-1, with a weak D call TRBD2 (6 bases). CDR1 MNHNY and CDR2 SVGAGI come from the germline V gene (reference sequence). With 0 bases removed from V and 6 bases from J, the gap between germline ends came to 9 bases. The CDR3 covers 14 residues. The CDR3 loop is CASSYSTRANEQFF. The CDR3 region has the DNA TGTGCCAGCAGTTACTCGACTAGAGCCAATGAGCAGTTCTTC.

This clone was seen a single time. The genes are TRBV6-4 and TRBJ1-5; TRBD1 aligns across 10 bases. Germline V gene lookup returns CDR1 MRHNA and CDR2 SNTAGT. With 6 bases clipped from V and 6 bases from J, the junction kept 2 bases outside the gene matches. CDR3 length equals 13 residues. The CDR3 spells CASSRTGGQPQHF. The CDR3 nucleotides are TGTGCCAGCAGCAGGACAGGGGGTCAGCCCCAGCATTTT.

This CDR3 reads CASSAAGAAGNTIYF. CDR3 in DNA: TGTGCCAGCAGTGCTGCGGGGGCGGCTGGAAACACCATATATTTT. V gene TRBV6-1 combines with J gene TRBJ1-3; D is perhaps TRBD1 (6 bases). The CDR3 totals 15 residues. Germline values: CDR1 MNHNS, CDR2 SASEGT. V was cut by 4 bases and J by 2 bases, with 12 bases left in between.

This chain links TRBV7-9 with TRBJ2-1, with TRBD2 matching 13 bases. The CDR3 is 15 residues long. Germline values: CDR1 SEHNR, CDR2 FQNEAQ (reference sequence). Trimming took 8 bases from V and 4 from J; bases not matched to a gene: 5. CDR3 coding DNA: TGTGCCAGCGGAAAGACTAGCGGGGGGTACAATGAGCAGTTCTTC. Encoded protein: CASGKTSGGYNEQFF.

This clone turned up a few times. The rearrangement links TRBV7-3 to TRBJ2-2, with 9 bases identical to TRBD2. This CDR3 is 14 amino acids long. The germline gives CDR1 SGHTA, CDR2 FQGTGA. V shed 8 bases, J shed 4 bases, and the junction held 5 bases outside the gene matches. CDR3 nucleotides: TGTGCCAGCGGGGAACTAGCGGGCACCGGGGAGCTGTTTTTT. This sequence encodes CASGELAGTGELFF.

The gene calls are TRBV6-1 and TRBJ2-2, with D possibly TRBD2 on 6 matching bases. V was clipped by 7 bases and J by 4 bases, with 10 bases between them. The germline CDR1 and CDR2 sequences are MNHNS and SASEGT. This CDR3 spans 13 amino acids. In DNA, the CDR3 is TGTGCCAGCATTAGGAGGGGCACCGGGGAGCTGTTTTTT. Its protein product is CASIRRGTGELFF.

This rearrangement joins TRBV7-2 to TRBJ1-2; possibly TRBD1 for D (5 bases). This CDR3 has 18 amino acids. The V end lost 1 base, the J end lost 4 bases, and 22 bases lay between the germline ends. CDR1 and CDR2 (germline): SGHTA, FQGNSA. CDR3 in DNA: TGTGCCAGCAGCTTAGTTTCGCCAAGTGTTGGACACTTCTATGGCTACACCTTC. The encoded protein is CASSLVSPSVGHFYGYTF.

J is TRBJ2-1 and V is TRBV27; no definite D call. The CDR3 totals 13 residues. Deletions cut 10 bases from V and 3 bases from J, with 13 bases between. Germline lookup yields CDR1 MNHEY and CDR2 SMNVEV (reference sequence). The CDR3 nucleotides are TGTGCCACTCCCTCCCCTAGCTACAATGAGCAGTTCTTC. It translates to CATPSPSYNEQFF.

The chain couples TRBV7-8 to TRBJ1-1; D is unclear. The CDR3 spans 15 residues. Trimming shortened V by 1 base and J by 4 bases, and 13 bases separated the two germline ends. Germline CDR1 and CDR2: SGHVS and FQNEAQ. The CDR3 bases are TGTGCCAGCAGCTTAGGATTGCAGTATCCCACTGAAGCTTTCTTT. It specifies CASSLGLQYPTEAFF.

The chain recombines TRBV29-1 with TRBJ1-1; D gene uncertain. The CDR3 has 12 amino acids. Per the germline V gene, CDR1 is SQVTM and CDR2 is ANQGSEA. V shed 7 bases and J shed 2 bases, with 11 bases lying between them. The CDR3 sequence: CSASGINTEAFF. Written as DNA, the CDR3 is TGCAGCGCCTCCGGGATCAACACTGAAGCTTTCTTT.

This clone was seen a single time. The chain recombines TRBV2 with TRBJ2-7, with D perhaps TRBD2 (5 bases). Germline V lookup: CDR1 SNHLY, CDR2 FYNNEI. Trimming stripped 8 bases from V and 2 bases from J, with 7 bases between. The length of the CDR3 is 11 residues. CDR3 DNA: TGTGCCAGCTTCGGGGCCTACGAGCAGTACTTC. Translated: CASFGAYEQYF. The full variable domain, with the rest looked up from reference TRBV2 and TRBJ2-7, is EPEVTQTPSHQVTQMGQEVILRCVPISNHLYFYWYRQILGQKVEFLVSFYNNEISEKSEIFDDQFSVERPDGSNFTLKIRSTKLEDSAMYFCASFGAYEQYFGPGTRLTVT.

V and J are TRBV30 and TRBJ1-1, with 9 bases fitting TRBD1. The CDR3 loop spans 14 amino acids. Germline loops: CDR1 GTSNPN, CDR2 SVGIG (reference sequence). This CDR3 is CAVGQGLLRAEAFF. CDR3 nucleotide sequence: TGTGCGGTCGGACAGGGGCTACTAAGGGCTGAAGCTTTCTTT.

This clone occurred a few times. The CDR3 sequence: CASKAGRNTIYF. The DNA for the CDR3 is TGTGCCAGTAAGGCGGGAAGAAACACCATATATTTT. This rearrangement joins TRBV19 to TRBJ1-3; D not certain. The V end was cut by 7 bases, the J end by 5 bases, with 9 bases between. There are 12 residues in the CDR3. CDR1 is LNHDA, CDR2 SQIVND, per germline (reference sequence).

A few counts support this clone. The gene calls are TRBV15 and TRBJ2-5; possibly TRBD2 for D (5 bases). The DNA end lines up better with TRBJ2-7; the J call may be wrong. This CDR3 spans 13 amino acids. The germline CDR1 and CDR2 sequences are LNHNV and YYDKDF (reference sequence). In nucleotides, the CDR3 is TGTGCCACCAGCAGAAAAAGGAGGCACGAGCAGTACTTC. Encoded protein: CATSRKRRHEQYF.